One and the same sample provided the 21 T cell receptor beta chains below, sequenced in a study of T-cell memory formation after mild COVID-19. TCRdb recomputed calls from the 5' RACE reads with MiXCR, one row per CDR3 protein. The sample has under 550,000 distinct CDR3 sequences; about a sixth are singletons. The sequenced material came from PBMCs or a T cell subset sorted from them (not recorded which). The source of these receptors is a man aged 18 to 29 who had mild COVID-19 (a few samples of this study predate the infection). Cell type and time point are not known.

The chain combines TRBV18 with TRBJ2-6, with a weak D call TRBD2 (6 bases). Trimming stripped 2 bases from V and 0 bases from J, with 11 bases between. The germline CDR1 and CDR2 sequences are KGHSH and LQKENI. There are 17 residues in the CDR3. CDR3 protein: CASSPGGTRSGANVLTF. CDR3 nucleotides: TGTGCCAGCTCACCAGGGGGGACTCGCTCTGGGGCCAACGTCCTGACTTTC.

The V gene is TRBV3-1, the J gene TRBJ2-5; 10 positions agree with TRBD2. CDR1 is LGHDT, CDR2 YNNKEL, per germline (reference sequence). Unmatched junction bases numbered 5, after V lost 3 bases and J lost 4 bases. This CDR3 spans 15 amino acids. CDR3 amino acids: CASSQPLAGVETQYF. CDR3 coding DNA: TGTGCCAGCAGCCAGCCCCTAGCGGGGGTAGAGACCCAGTACTTC.

This clonotype was counted between two and nine times. The chain couples TRBV11-2 to TRBJ1-1, with 9 bases lining up with TRBD1. J lost 9 bases, V lost 5 bases, and 10 bases had no gene match. This CDR3 spans 14 amino acids. CDR1 SGHAT and CDR2 FQNNGV come from the germline V gene. The CDR3 coding sequence is TGTGCCAGCAGCCGGGGACAGGGCGAGAGTAAAGCTTTCTTT. This sequence encodes CASSRGQGESKAFF.

The rearrangement links TRBV12-3 or TRBV12-4 to TRBJ1-4; 8 bases map to TRBD1. The V and J ends lost 6 bases and 8 bases, in that order; junction bases with no gene match: 8. The CDR3 has 14 amino acids. CDR3 protein: CASSEDRAGEKLFF. The CDR3 nucleotides are TGTGCCAGCAGCGAGGACAGGGCTGGAGAAAAACTGTTTTTT.

This clonotype was detected only a few times. This sequence joins TRBV11-2 and TRBJ2-7, with TRBD1 as a possible D gene (6 bases). The CDR3 has 17 amino acids. Germline V gene data show CDR1 as SGHAT and CDR2 as FQNNGV. Between the trimmed V and J ends, which lost 5 bases and 1 base, there was a span of 21 bases. CDR3 sequence reads: CASSPPVGAEGSYEQYV. The CDR3 DNA reads TGTGCCAGCAGCCCCCCTGTGGGGGCCGAGGGATCCTACGAGCAGTACGTC.

The chain has TRBV16 and TRBJ1-5, with D uncertain. The V gene lost 2 bases and the J gene lost 4 bases, with 12 bases spanning the gap. Germline V CDR1 and CDR2: KGHSY, FQNENV. The length of the CDR3 is 15 residues. As DNA, the CDR3 is TGTGCCAGCAGCCAAAGTCCCCGTTCTAATCAGCCCCAGCATTTT. Translation gives CASSQSPRSNQPQHF.

This clonotype has a handful of counts. The rearrangement links TRBV28 to TRBJ1-3, with a weak D call TRBD1 (6 bases). Trimming left V 4 bases short and J 2 bases short, with 12 bases between. The CDR3 runs to 15 residues. Per germline, CDR1 MDHEN and CDR2 SYDVKM. The CDR3 nucleotides read TGTGCCAGCAGTTCATCCAGGGGAACTGGAAACACCATATATTTT. This encodes CASSSSRGTGNTIYF.

The rearrangement links TRBV2 to TRBJ1-6, with D unclear. V was pared by 3 bases and J by 8 bases, with 8 bases between. The CDR3 contains 13 residues. Germline lookup yields CDR1 SNHLY and CDR2 FYNNEI. The CDR3 spells CASSDKPYSPLHF. For the CDR3, the DNA is TGTGCCAGCAGTGACAAACCCTATTCACCCCTCCACTTT.

The chain employs TRBV12-3 or TRBV12-4 and TRBJ2-7; D is perhaps TRBD1 (6 bases). This CDR3 spans 13 amino acids. Trimming stripped 2 bases from V and 4 bases from J, with 9 bases between. Here the CDR3 reads CASSLRRGYEQYF. The CDR3 DNA reads as TGTGCCAGCAGTTTACGCAGGGGATACGAGCAGTACTTC.

This clonotype has more than one count but fewer than ten. The chain employs TRBV6-6 and TRBJ1-2, with unresolved D. The CDR3 contains 15 residues. Deletions cut 1 base from V and 4 bases from J, with 13 bases between. Germline V gives CDR1 MNHNY, CDR2 SVGAGI (reference sequence). CDR3 region: CASSYLGSGLYGYTF. The CDR3 nucleotides read TGTGCCAGCAGTTACTTGGGCAGTGGGCTCTATGGCTACACCTTC.

This clonotype has only one observation. CDR3 nucleotide sequence: TGCGCCAGCAGCTCCCAACAGGAACAGTTCTTC. Translating gives CASSSQQEQFF. This chain joins TRBV5-1 and TRBJ2-1, with D possibly being TRBD1 (5 bases). There are 11 residues in the CDR3. V gave up 3 bases and J gave up 13 bases, with 11 bases separating them. Germline CDR1 SGHRS, CDR2 YFSETQ.

The chain uses TRBV27 and TRBJ2-7; D not resolved. Trimming cost V 2 bases and J 3 bases, with 20 bases left between them. Germline loops: CDR1 MNHEY, CDR2 SMNVEV (reference sequence). CDR3 size: 17 residues. The CDR3 region is CASSLVTSRGINYEQYF. The CDR3 bases are TGTGCCAGCAGTTTAGTAACTTCGAGAGGAATAAACTACGAGCAGTACTTC.

The rearrangement joins TRBV27 to TRBJ2-3; TRBD2 aligns across 8 bases. CDR1 and CDR2 from the germline V gene are MNHEY and SMNVEV (reference sequence). The CDR3 has 16 amino acids. J gave up 3 bases and V 3 bases, and 8 bases lay outside the gene matches. This chain's CDR3 is CASSFSVAGITDTQYF. The CDR3 region has the DNA TGTGCCAGCAGTTTCTCTGTAGCGGGGATTACAGATACGCAGTATTTT.

J is TRBJ2-1 and V is TRBV29-1; TRBD1 or TRBD2 may be the D gene (5 bases each). Per the germline V gene, CDR1 is SQVTM and CDR2 is ANQGSEA. The CDR3 contains 14 residues. The V end lost 7 bases, the J end lost 9 bases, and 22 bases lay between the germline ends. The CDR3 coding sequence is TGCAGCGGCGGGTGGGGGATTTACCCCTCTGAGCAGTTCTTC. This gives the protein CSGGWGIYPSEQFF.

This chain connects TRBV12-3 or TRBV12-4 to TRBJ2-5; perhaps TRBD2 as D (6 bases). The germline V and J ends were trimmed by 8 bases and 3 bases, with 13 bases remaining between them. CDR3 length: 13 amino acids. The CDR3, as DNA: TGTGCCAGCCTACTAACGGGGGAAGAGACCCAGTACTTC. Its translation is CASLLTGEETQYF.

This clonotype was picked up a small number of times. V gene TRBV7-9 combines with J gene TRBJ2-1; the match to TRBD1 covers 8 bases. V lost 6 bases to trimming and J lost 6 bases; unmatched junction nucleotides: 7. The CDR3 has 14 residues. Germline V gene lookup returns CDR1 SEHNR and CDR2 FQNEAQ (reference sequence). CDR3 in amino acids: CASRSTGDSNEQFF. For the CDR3, the DNA is TGTGCCAGCAGATCGACAGGGGATAGCAATGAGCAGTTCTTC.

In the case of this clonotype: A much more abundant neighbour one base away suggests this may be a read error. The V call is TRBV20-1, the J call TRBJ1-1, with D perhaps matching TRBD1 (6 bases). The CDR3 spans 10 residues. Germline assignment: CDR1 DFQATT and CDR2 SNEGSKA (reference sequence). The CDR3 loop is CSAGDTEALF. CDR3 coding DNA: TGCAGTGCTGGGGACACTGAAGCTTTATTT.

This chain uses TRBV20-1 with TRBJ2-3, with 8 bases matching TRBD2. J was trimmed by 7 bases and V by 3 bases; bases with no gene match: 9. The CDR3 covers 14 residues. CDR1 is DFQATT and CDR2 is SNEGSKA in the germline V gene (reference sequence). The CDR3 region has the DNA TGCAGTGCTAGGCAGAGCGGGGGTGGAAATACGCAGTATTTT. Protein sequence: CSARQSGGGNTQYF.

The J gene is TRBJ1-1, the V gene TRBV7-8; possible D gene TRBD1, 6 bases. This CDR3 is 13 amino acids long. Trimming shortened V by 5 bases and J by 3 bases, and 10 bases separated the two germline ends. CDR1 and CDR2 from the germline V gene are SGHVS and FQNEAQ. The CDR3 spells CASSKSGDTEAFF. Written as DNA, the CDR3 is TGTGCCAGCAGCAAATCAGGGGACACTGAAGCTTTCTTT.

This clonotype was picked up many times. This chain uses TRBV4-3 with TRBJ1-4, with unresolved D. The V gene's germline CDR1 is LGHNA and CDR2 YSLEER. V shed 0 bases and J shed 10 bases, with 9 bases lying between them. The CDR3 consists of 13 residues. The CDR3 DNA reads as TGCGCCAGCAGCCAAGAAATGTATGGAAAACTGTTTTTT. Protein: CASSQEMYGKLFF.

The J gene is TRBJ2-7, the V gene TRBV6-6; 8 bases are shared with TRBD1. The CDR3 has 12 residues. Losses at the gene ends were 10 bases for V and 4 bases for J; bases not matched to a gene: 6. Germline V gene data show CDR1 as MNHNY and CDR2 as SVGAGI (reference sequence). The DNA for the CDR3 is TGTGCCACGCAGGGGGCATTATACGAGCAGTACGTC. Protein product: CATQGALYEQYV.